This T cell receptor beta chain was sequenced for a study of cytotoxic CD8 clonotypes in ibrutinib-treated CLL. In the study overall: After a median of approximately 70 months, some 14 patients stayed remitted and about 12 progressed; responses had been partial in about 24 and complete in 2. The authors obtained response samples at a median of around 12 months of treatment, range 6 to 36.

Points on this clone: Its cognate antigen is unknown.

Overall study results and limits: Treatment left the uncommon public clonotypes either contracted or stable in frequency.

The planned depth of sequencing spanned 1 in 200,000 to 1 in 1 million T cells. Clones were read by immunoSEQ multiplex PCR, and TCRdb kept only the in-frame ones, dropping some. The repertoire holds about 50,000 clones, with about 57% as singletons. This TCR came from a human donor with chronic lymphocytic leukemia. Here the sequenced sample was PBMCs, taken after 24 months of ibrutinib treatment.

The CDR3 reads CASRIEGEGTEAFF. The DNA of the CDR3 is TGCGCCAGCAGAATAGAGGGGGAAGGAACTGAAGCTTTCTTT. V and J are TRBV5-1 and TRBJ1-1, with TRBD1 as a possible D gene (6 bases). Looked up from germline, CDR1 is SGHRS and CDR2 is YFSETQ. The CDR3 covers 14 residues. V gave up 5 bases and J gave up 5 bases, with 16 bases separating them. Based on the CDR3 plus reference TRBV5-1 and TRBJ1-1, the full variable domain is KAGVTQTPRYLIKTRGQQVTLSCSPISGHRSVSWYQQTPGQGLQFLFEYFSETQRNKGNFPGRFSGRQFSNSRSEMNVSTLELGDSALYLCASRIEGEGTEAFFGQGTRLTVV.